Included here is one TCR beta chain sequence, with context. With a much larger clone just one base away, this may be a read error. This specimen belongs to a study of read filtering for tumor transcriptome and immune sequencing. CDR3 size: 18 residues. Germline lookup yields CDR1 LGHDT and CDR2 YNNKEL (reference sequence). The junction had 14 bases not matched to a gene; V was cut back by 6 bases and J by 2 bases. The library was built from roughly 400 ng RNA with molecular barcoded adaptors for alpha/delta and beta/gamma chains. TCRdb re-derived calls from the reads in MiXCR, one entry per CDR3 protein. The table has approximately 150,000 distinct CDR3 sequences, less than 15% seen once; the top ten hold 8% to 9%.

The V gene is TRBV3-1, the J gene TRBJ2-5; 11 bases are shared with TRBD2. Material for sequencing was a population of CD138-negative cells sorted from bone marrow. The TCR comes from a donor at least 40 years old with multiple myeloma. CDR3 coding DNA: TGTGCCAGCAGTCCTAAATGGAGGACTAGCGGGTATCAAGAGACCCAGTACTTC. This translates into CASSPKWRTSGYQETQYF.